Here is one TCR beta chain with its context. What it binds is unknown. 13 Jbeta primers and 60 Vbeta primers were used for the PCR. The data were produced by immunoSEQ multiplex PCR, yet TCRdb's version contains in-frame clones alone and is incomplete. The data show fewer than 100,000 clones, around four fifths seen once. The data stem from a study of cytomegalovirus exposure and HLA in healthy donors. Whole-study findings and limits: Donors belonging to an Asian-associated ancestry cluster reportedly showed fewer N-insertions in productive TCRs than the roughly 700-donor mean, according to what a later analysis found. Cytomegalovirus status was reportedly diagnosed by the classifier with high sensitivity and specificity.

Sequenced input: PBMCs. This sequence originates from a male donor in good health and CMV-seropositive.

In nucleotides, the CDR3 is TGTGCCAGCAGGGTAGACAGTGCCCACTACGAGCAGTACTTC. Its translation is CASRVDSAHYEQYF. The gene calls are TRBV28 and TRBJ2-7; D is possibly TRBD1 (5 bases). Per the germline V gene, CDR1 is MDHEN and CDR2 is SYDVKM. V lost 6 bases, J lost 3 bases, and 15 bases lay in between. This CDR3 is built from 14 residues.